The sequence of this TCR beta chain was determined in a study of blood T cells in healthy people across ages. Overall study findings and caveats: The study regarded diversity estimates from one million T cells as underestimates.

PCR was performed a second time for 7 to 11 cycles using a sample-barcoded 5' primer and a J-beta primer mix. TCRdb passed the 5' RACE reads through MiXCR, listing each CDR3 protein once. There are about 1.8 million distinct CDR3 sequences in the sample; 49% occur only once, and over 2% lies in the top ten. To note about this clonotype: Its antigen is as yet unknown.

Germline assignment: CDR1 SQVTM and CDR2 ANQGSEA. The CDR3 sequence is 13 residues long. The material sequenced was blood. The sequence was collected from a woman between 40 and 55 years old in good health. The rearrangement links TRBV29-1 to TRBJ2-2; D might be TRBD1 (6 bases). The CDR3 DNA sequence: TGCAGTGGCAGGGGAGAACGGACCGGGGAGCTGTTTTTT. It codes for CSGRGERTGELFF.